Each of the 25 T cell receptor beta chains below was sequenced from the same sample in a study of cytomegalovirus exposure and HLA in healthy donors. Vbeta (60) and Jbeta (13) primers were used in the PCR. Libraries were prepared by immunoSEQ multiplex PCR; TCRdb keeps only in-frame clonotypes and omits some of them. The table has fewer than 200,000 clones, 81% seen once. Sample: PBMCs. All receptors derive from a man aged 40-50 years in good health and CMV-seropositive.

The CDR3 sequence is CASTPGDGGNIQYF. The CDR3 nucleotides are TGCGCCAGCACTCCGGGGGACGGGGGAAACATTCAGTACTTC. V gene TRBV5-1 combines with J gene TRBJ2-4, with a possible D match to TRBD2 (6 bases). Looked up from germline, CDR1 is SGHRS and CDR2 is YFSETQ. Trimming took 6 bases from V and 6 from J, leaving 16 bases between them. The CDR3 is 14 amino acids.

The rearrangement uses TRBV6-6 and TRBJ2-3; 12 bases fit TRBD2. Germline values: CDR1 MNHNY, CDR2 SVGAGI (reference sequence). The CDR3 has 16 residues. V lost 6 bases and J lost 2; bases outside the gene matches: 6. The CDR3 region has the DNA TGTGCCAGCAGCCTAGCGGGGGGGCGATCCACAGATACGCAGTATTTT. The encoded protein is CASSLAGGRSTDTQYF.

J is TRBJ2-7 and V is TRBV5-5, with D possibly being TRBD2 (5 bases). CDR1 is SGHKS and CDR2 is YYEKEE in the germline V gene (reference sequence). CDR3 length: 13 residues. V gave up 4 bases and J gave up 2 bases, with 10 bases separating them. The CDR3 nucleotides are TGTGCCAGCAGCCCAACGGGAACCTACGAGCAGTACTTC. Translating it yields CASSPTGTYEQYF.

The chain employs TRBV7-9 and TRBJ2-2; 8 bases fit TRBD1. The CDR3 extends over 15 amino acids. Germline values: CDR1 SEHNR, CDR2 FQNEAQ (reference sequence). J gave up 6 bases and V 5 bases, and 8 bases lay outside the gene matches. CDR3 amino acids: CASSPRTGFSGELFF. CDR3 DNA sequence: TGTGCCAGCAGCCCAAGGACAGGGTTTTCCGGGGAGCTGTTTTTT.

The chain links TRBV19 to TRBJ1-1; D uncertain. This CDR3 region has 14 residues. Looked up from germline, CDR1 is LNHDA and CDR2 is SQIVND (reference sequence). V lost 2 bases and J 4 bases, leaving 11 bases between the germline ends. CDR3 nucleotide sequence: TGTGCCAGTAGTATAAAGGTCTCGGGCACTGAAGCTTTCTTT. This encodes CASSIKVSGTEAFF.

This clone appeared once. The rearrangement uses TRBV9 and TRBJ2-1; 10 bases line up with TRBD2. Germline V gene lookup returns CDR1 SGDLS and CDR2 YYNGEE. The CDR3 is 17 amino acids. With 2 bases clipped from V and 3 bases from J, the junction kept 8 bases outside the gene matches. CDR3 nucleotides: TGTGCCAGCAGCGTTAGCGGGGGGCCCTATTTCTACAATGAGCAGTTCTTC. Protein: CASSVSGGPYFYNEQFF.

V gene TRBV15 combines with J gene TRBJ2-3; TRBD2 is a possible D gene (5 bases). Trimming took 4 bases from V and 3 from J, leaving 8 bases between them. The CDR3 is made up of 13 amino acids. Germline lookup yields CDR1 LNHNV and CDR2 YYDKDF (reference sequence). As DNA, the CDR3 is TGTGCCACCAGCAACGGGGTTACAGATACGCAGTATTTT. Its translation: CATSNGVTDTQYF.

This clone was picked up one time. The rearrangement uses TRBV28 and TRBJ2-3; D possibly corresponds to TRBD2 (6 bases). The germline gives CDR1 MDHEN, CDR2 SYDVKM. Trimming removed 6 bases at V and 4 bases at J, with 20 bases between. The CDR3 contains 16 residues. This CDR3 is CASRPNGLWRADTQYF. The CDR3 nucleotides read TGTGCCAGCAGGCCCAACGGGCTCTGGAGGGCAGATACGCAGTATTTT.

The sample holds a few counts of this clone. The J gene is TRBJ2-7, the V gene TRBV28; D might be TRBD2 (5 bases). This CDR3 region has 15 residues. CDR1 is MDHEN, CDR2 SYDVKM, per germline. The germline V and J ends were trimmed by 5 bases and 0 bases, with 14 bases remaining between them. In nucleotides, the CDR3 is TGTGCCAGCAGTCTTGACTATCCCAGCTCCTACGAGCAGTACTTC. Translated: CASSLDYPSSYEQYF.

V and J are TRBV7-3 and TRBJ2-2; 7 bases line up with TRBD2. V lost 5 bases, J lost 2 bases, and 8 bases stayed unmatched. Per germline, CDR1 SGHTA and CDR2 FQGTGA. The CDR3 runs 16 residues. For the CDR3, the DNA is TGTGCCAGCAGCCCGAGACTAGCCGTAAACACCGGGGAGCTGTTTTTT. This gives the protein CASSPRLAVNTGELFF.

The chain uses TRBV12-5 and TRBJ2-7; D gene ambiguous. The ends were cut back, 0 bases at V and 6 bases at J, with 15 bases in the middle. Germline loops: CDR1 LGHNT, CDR2 FRNRAP. The CDR3 length is 15 residues. CDR3 DNA: TGTGCTAGTGGTTTGGTACGCCCTGGAGCGACCGAGCAGTACTTC. This sequence encodes CASGLVRPGATEQYF.

This clone was counted only a few times. The chain has TRBV7-2 and TRBJ1-1; D remains ambiguous. Germline V gene data show CDR1 as SGHTA and CDR2 as FQGNSA. The CDR3 loop spans 15 amino acids. Trimming took off 1 base at V and 1 base at J, with 10 bases between the two ends. CDR3 sequence: CASSLGAGWNTEAFF. CDR3 DNA sequence: TGTGCCAGCAGCTTAGGTGCAGGATGGAACACTGAAGCTTTCTTT.

The rearrangement links TRBV5-1 to TRBJ2-5; TRBD2 agrees at 8 bases. V dropped 5 bases and J dropped 3; count of bases not matched to a gene: 9. The CDR3 extends over 15 amino acids. From germline, CDR1 is SGHRS and CDR2 YFSETQ. The CDR3 spells CASSRGTSIEETQYF. The CDR3 nucleotides are TGCGCCAGCAGTCGAGGGACTAGTATAGAAGAGACCCAGTACTTC.

This clone was seen once. The chain is built from TRBV7-2 and TRBJ2-7; TRBD1 matches at 7 bases. V shed 3 bases, J shed 3 bases, and the junction held 5 bases outside the gene matches. The CDR3 loop spans 14 amino acids. Germline CDR1 is SGHTA and CDR2 is FQGNSA. The chain's CDR3 is CASSFTGALYEQYF. The CDR3 region has the DNA TGTGCCAGCAGCTTCACAGGGGCACTCTACGAGCAGTACTTC.

V usage is TRBV7-9 and J usage is TRBJ1-4, with 7 bases identical to TRBD1. The trim removed 5 bases at V and 12 bases at J, leaving 9 bases unmatched. The CDR3 extends over 13 amino acids. The germline gives CDR1 SEHNR, CDR2 FQNEAQ (reference sequence). CDR3 DNA: TGTGCCAGCAGCAAAAACCGGGACAGTGAACTGTTTTTT. Translation: CASSKNRDSELFF.

This clone was picked up one time. The chain employs TRBV11-2 and TRBJ2-3, with 13 positions matching TRBD2. J was trimmed by 8 bases and V by 1 base; bases with no gene match: 0. Germline CDR1 reads SGHAT; CDR2 reads FQNNGV. The CDR3 contains 14 residues. DNA of the CDR3: TGTGCCAGCAGCTTAGGACTAGCGGGAGGTACGCAGTATTTT. Translated, it gives CASSLGLAGGTQYF. Variable domain in full (rest from reference TRBV11-2 and TRBJ2-3): EAGVAQSPRYKIIEKRQSVAFWCNPISGHATLYWYQQILGQGPKLLIQFQNNGVVDDSQLPKDRFSAERLKGVDSTLKIQPAKLEDSAVYLCASSLGLAGGTQYFGPGTRLTVL.

With respect to this clone: The junction differs from germline at one of its ends, possibly a read error. The gene calls are TRBV4-2 and TRBJ2-2; unclear D gene. The CDR3 length is 15 residues. Germline V gene data show CDR1 as LGHNA and CDR2 as YNFKEQ. The CDR3: CASSQDGAKTGELFF. CDR3 nucleotides: TGTGCCAGCAGCCAAGACGGTGCGAAGACCGGGGAGCTGTTTTTT.

The V gene is TRBV6-1, the J gene TRBJ2-3, with D possibly TRBD1 on 6 matching bases. This CDR3 contains 15 residues. Trimming cost V 6 bases and J 2 bases, with 15 bases left between them. CDR1 and CDR2 from the germline V gene are MNHNS and SASEGT. CDR3 region: CASSPQQGFTDTQYF. The CDR3 DNA sequence: TGTGCCAGCAGCCCTCAACAGGGATTCACAGATACGCAGTATTTT.

The chain carries TRBV7-3 and TRBJ2-2, with 9 bases aligning to TRBD1. After removal of 2 bases from V and 1 base from J, the junction contained 2 bases not matched to a gene. Germline V CDR1 and CDR2: SGHTA, FQGTGA. The CDR3 consists of 16 residues. CDR3 in DNA: TGTGCCAGCAGCTTAGGGGGACAGGGGAACACCGGGGAGCTGTTTTTT. Translation gives CASSLGGQGNTGELFF. Complete variable domain (other parts from reference TRBV7-3 and TRBJ2-2): GAGVSQTPSNKVTEKGKYVELRCDPISGHTALYWYRQSLGQGPEFLIYFQGTGAADDSGLPNDRFFAVRPEGSVSTLKIQRTERGDSAVYLCASSLGGQGNTGELFFGEGSRLTVL.

The CDR3: CASSSSAGDLLNTEAFF. DNA of the CDR3: TGTGCCAGCAGCTCATCGGCCGGGGACTTGCTGAACACTGAAGCTTTCTTT. The V call is TRBV27, the J call TRBJ1-1, with D possibly TRBD1 on 5 matching bases. This CDR3 comprises 17 residues. Trimming removed 6 bases at V and 0 bases at J, with 20 bases between. CDR1 is MNHEY and CDR2 is SMNVEV in the germline V gene (reference sequence).

J is TRBJ1-5 and V is TRBV28; maybe TRBD1 (6 bases). This CDR3 is 15 amino acids long. CDR1 is MDHEN and CDR2 is SYDVKM in the germline V gene. Trimming removed 3 bases at V and 0 bases at J, with 9 bases between. The CDR3: CASSFGGPSNQPQHF. The CDR3 DNA reads TGTGCCAGCAGTTTTGGGGGCCCTAGCAATCAGCCCCAGCATTTT.

The V call is TRBV9, the J call TRBJ1-2; TRBD1 matches 12 bases. The CDR3 length is 17 residues. Germline V gene lookup returns CDR1 SGDLS and CDR2 YYNGEE. Trimming took 4 bases from V and 8 from J; bases not matched to a gene: 15. DNA for the CDR3: TGTGCCAGCAGCCCGGCGGGACAGGGGGCTAGATTTCGGGGCTACACCTTC. It codes for CASSPAGQGARFRGYTF.

This clone has a single count. The chain employs TRBV18 and TRBJ2-7; TRBD1 aligns across 9 bases. Trimming cost V 6 bases and J 5 bases; bases outside gene matches: 8. Germline lookup yields CDR1 KGHSH and CDR2 LQKENI. This CDR3 has 14 residues. Here the CDR3 reads CASSLRTGENEQYF. The CDR3 bases are TGTGCCAGCTCCCTGAGGACAGGGGAGAACGAGCAGTACTTC.

V is TRBV13 and J is TRBJ2-5, with 9 bases fitting TRBD1. This CDR3 has 15 residues. V lost 5 bases, J lost 3 bases, and 7 bases stayed unmatched. Germline V gene sequence: CDR1 PRHDT, CDR2 FYEKMQ (reference sequence). The CDR3 loop is CASSTHRDREETQYF. CDR3 coding DNA: TGTGCCAGCAGCACACACCGGGACAGGGAAGAGACCCAGTACTTC.

J is TRBJ1-4 and V is TRBV5-1; unclear D gene. The V gene's germline CDR1 is SGHRS and CDR2 YFSETQ. Between the trimmed V and J ends, which lost 4 bases and 4 bases, there was a span of 8 bases. The CDR3 spans 13 residues. The CDR3 nucleotides are TGCGCCAGCAGCCCGGGAAATAATGAAAAACTGTTTTTT. Its protein product is CASSPGNNEKLFF.